A single sample is the source of the 20 T cell receptor beta chains below, sequenced in a study of blood T cell repertoires in COVID-19. Data came from immunoSEQ multiplex PCR; TCRdb stores just in-frame clones and leaves some out. Of 200,000 to 250,000 clones listed, 80% to 90% were seen once; the top ten hold over 2%. The sample taken for sequencing was peripheral blood. These receptors all come from a man aged 25-40 years who had recovered from COVID-19.

The sample holds a few counts of this clone. The chain recombines TRBV5-5 with TRBJ1-1, with D tentatively TRBD1 (5 bases). Trimming shortened V by 7 bases and J by 3 bases, and 16 bases separated the two germline ends. The CDR3 consists of 14 residues. Germline V gene sequence: CDR1 SGHKS, CDR2 YYEKEE (reference sequence). The CDR3 region has the DNA TGTGCCAGCGGCTGGGGCAATAGGGACACTGAAGCTTTCTTT. The encoded protein is CASGWGNRDTEAFF.

The chain links TRBV5-1 to TRBJ2-7, with TRBD2 as a possible D gene (6 bases). Trimming took 2 bases from V and 5 from J, leaving 8 bases between them. Germline loops: CDR1 SGHRS, CDR2 YFSETQ. The CDR3 contains 12 residues. This chain's CDR3 is CASSFGGDEQYF. The DNA for the CDR3 is TGCGCCAGCAGCTTCGGGGGTGACGAGCAGTACTTC.

The V gene is TRBV11-2, the J gene TRBJ1-2; possible D gene TRBD1, 6 bases. There are 14 residues in the CDR3. Trimming stripped 6 bases from V and 0 bases from J, with 11 bases between. CDR1 is SGHAT and CDR2 is FQNNGV in the germline V gene. In DNA, the CDR3 is TGTGCCAGCAGTCGGACAGAAGCTAACTATGGCTACACCTTC. As protein: CASSRTEANYGYTF.

Only one count was recorded for this clone. The CDR3 loop reads CSARTTYEQFF. The CDR3 nucleotides read TGCAGTGCTAGGACAACTTATGAGCAGTTCTTC. The chain has TRBV20-1 and TRBJ2-1; D is undetermined. V shed 3 bases and J shed 8 bases, with 8 bases lying between them. Germline assignment: CDR1 DFQATT and CDR2 SNEGSKA (reference sequence). CDR3 length equals 11 residues.

The J gene is TRBJ1-6, the V gene TRBV7-2; TRBD1 aligns across 10 bases. V gave up 2 bases and J gave up 10 bases; unmatched junction bases: 5. Looked up from germline, CDR1 is SGHTA and CDR2 is FQGNSA. This CDR3 is built from 15 residues. The CDR3 DNA is TGTGCCAGCAGCTTAAGAATGGACAGGGGGTCACCCCTCCACTTT. This sequence encodes CASSLRMDRGSPLHF.

The CDR3 spells CASGEFNSPLHF. CDR3 in DNA: TGTGCCAGCGGAGAATTTAATTCACCCCTCCACTTT. The V call is TRBV6-4, the J call TRBJ1-6; D remains unclear. The CDR3 is 12 amino acids. Trimming removed 8 bases at V and 6 bases at J, with 8 bases between. Looked up from germline, CDR1 is MRHNA and CDR2 is SNTAGT.

The V gene is TRBV12-3 or TRBV12-4, the J gene TRBJ2-3, with 7 positions matching TRBD1. The ends lost 5 bases at V and 11 bases at J; junction bases unmatched: 10. This CDR3 contains 13 residues. The CDR3 region is CASSVGTAYLQYF. DNA of the CDR3: TGTGCCAGCAGTGTTGGGACAGCTTATTTGCAGTATTTT.

The CDR3 protein is CASSVRPSGGAVLNEQFF. DNA of the CDR3: TGTGCCAGCAGCGTCCGCCCCAGCGGGGGGGCCGTTCTGAATGAGCAGTTCTTC. This chain joins TRBV5-6 and TRBJ2-1; 10 positions match TRBD2. Trimming took 4 bases from V and 7 from J; bases not matched to a gene: 17. This CDR3 has 18 amino acids. Germline-derived CDR1 and CDR2 are SGHDT and YYEEEE.

The chain couples TRBV11-2 to TRBJ2-3, with D perhaps TRBD2 (5 bases). The V end lost 1 base, the J end lost 8 bases, and 10 bases lay between the germline ends. Looked up from germline, CDR1 is SGHAT and CDR2 is FQNNGV. The CDR3 has 13 amino acids. The CDR3 region is CASSLVSGGTQYF. CDR3 DNA: TGTGCCAGCAGCTTAGTATCCGGAGGTACGCAGTATTTT.

This clone occurred a few times. The J gene is TRBJ1-1, the V gene TRBV6-5, with D perhaps TRBD1 (6 bases). CDR1 is MNHEY and CDR2 is SVGAGI in the germline V gene. V was shortened by 5 bases and J by 1 base, with 11 bases between the two germline ends. The CDR3 runs to 14 residues. The CDR3 sequence is CASSRSDRNTEAFF. DNA of the CDR3: TGTGCCAGCAGTCGTTCGGACAGGAACACTGAAGCTTTCTTT.

The chain recombines TRBV27 with TRBJ2-7, with TRBD1 identical over 10 bases. The CDR3 consists of 15 residues. Trimming took 4 bases from V and 5 from J; bases not matched to a gene: 8. Germline V lookup: CDR1 MNHEY, CDR2 SMNVEV (reference sequence). The CDR3 is CASSSRQGAFHEQYF. CDR3 sequence (DNA): TGTGCCAGCAGTTCGCGACAGGGGGCGTTCCACGAGCAGTACTTC.

The chain uses TRBV5-1 and TRBJ2-3; the D gene is possibly TRBD2 (5 bases). Germline CDR1 SGHRS, CDR2 YFSETQ. Deletions cut 4 bases from V and 8 bases from J, with 17 bases between. CDR3 length equals 14 residues. The CDR3 is CASSAPSGSATQYF. In DNA form, the CDR3 reads TGCGCCAGCAGCGCGCCTTCGGGGTCAGCTACGCAGTATTTT.

The genes are TRBV6-4 and TRBJ1-1; a possible D gene is TRBD1 (6 bases). The germline V and J ends were trimmed by 6 bases and 6 bases, with 11 bases remaining between them. CDR1 MRHNA and CDR2 SNTAGT come from the germline V gene. The CDR3 loop spans 12 amino acids. The CDR3 region is CASRLQGPEAFF. As DNA, the CDR3 is TGTGCCAGCAGGTTACAGGGTCCTGAAGCTTTCTTT.

This clone appeared a single time. The gene calls are TRBV5-6 and TRBJ2-3; TRBD1 matches 8 bases. Germline values: CDR1 SGHDT, CDR2 YYEEEE. V shed 4 bases, J shed 3 bases, and the junction held 7 bases outside the gene matches. This CDR3 region has 15 residues. CDR3 region: CASSPGQGGTDTQYF. The CDR3 nucleotides read TGTGCCAGCAGCCCAGGACAGGGAGGAACAGATACGCAGTATTTT.

The chain recombines TRBV7-9 with TRBJ2-7; 12 bases are shared with TRBD1. V was pared by 3 bases and J by 7 bases, with 7 bases of the junction left unmatched. CDR1 and CDR2 from the germline V gene are SEHNR and FQNEAQ (reference sequence). The CDR3 extends over 15 amino acids. CDR3 DNA sequence: TGTGCCAGCAGCTTTCCGGGACAGGGGGCGGAGGAGCAGTACTTC. As protein: CASSFPGQGAEEQYF.

This clone was detected once. This chain uses TRBV7-9 with TRBJ1-1; 10 positions match TRBD1. Trimming removed 5 bases from V and 6 bases from J; junction bases left unmatched: 9. The germline CDR1 and CDR2 sequences are SEHNR and FQNEAQ (reference sequence). This CDR3 is built from 15 residues. The CDR3 loop is CASSGQGDRVPEAFF. CDR3 in DNA: TGTGCCAGCAGCGGACAGGGGGACAGGGTCCCTGAAGCTTTCTTT.

V gene TRBV3-1 (or the pseudogene TRBV3-2) combines with J gene TRBJ2-7; TRBD2 matches 8 bases. Germline V CDR1 and CDR2: LGHDT, YNNKEL (reference sequence). The ends lost 0 bases at V and 2 bases at J; junction bases unmatched: 6. This CDR3 is 16 amino acids long. This CDR3 is CASSQERGAIPYEQYF. In DNA form, the CDR3 reads TGTGCCAGCAGCCAAGAGCGGGGGGCGATCCCCTACGAGCAGTACTTC.

This rearrangement joins TRBV11-2 to TRBJ2-3; tentative D call: TRBD1 (6 bases). Germline V lookup: CDR1 SGHAT, CDR2 FQNNGV. The CDR3 has 17 residues. The germline V and J ends were trimmed by 2 bases and 1 base, with 16 bases remaining between them. The CDR3 is CASSLTHLRGGTDTQYF. CDR3 bases: TGTGCCAGCAGCTTAACGCACCTCAGGGGCGGCACAGATACGCAGTATTTT.

This sequence joins TRBV19 and TRBJ1-1, with D possibly matching TRBD1 (5 bases). V lost 10 bases to trimming and J lost 5 bases, with 17 bases between them. CDR3 size: 13 residues. The germline V gene has CDR1 LNHDA and CDR2 SQIVND (reference sequence). This chain's CDR3 is CATRGEGWTEAFF. The CDR3 nucleotides read TGTGCCACTAGAGGGGAGGGGTGGACTGAAGCTTTCTTT.

The rearrangement uses TRBV13 and TRBJ1-1; TRBD1 is a possible D gene (6 bases). Trimming removed 1 base at V and 5 bases at J, with 20 bases between. The CDR3 runs to 17 residues. Germline CDR1 and CDR2: PRHDT and FYEKMQ (reference sequence). The CDR3 is CASSLAVGGLTRTEAFF. The DNA of the CDR3 is TGTGCCAGCAGCTTAGCTGTGGGGGGGCTGACAAGGACTGAAGCTTTCTTT.